The rows below give T cell receptor beta chains drawn from one sample of a study of blood T cells in healthy people across ages. Using its own MiXCR run on the 5' RACE reads, TCRdb lists one record per CDR3 protein. The sample holds 1.5 million to 2 million distinct CDR3 sequences, about 32% seen once. The source material was blood. These receptors originate from a woman in her twenties or thirties in good health. Each CDR3 is given with its conserved first and last residue. Some rows mark clone size as missing; the rest say once, few, many or name a class of expanded clone.

j_call clone_size v_call cdr3_aa
TRBJ2-5 many TRBV4-1 CASSQDRDPGGETQYF
TRBJ2-1 NA TRBV6-1 CASSEDMGGEQFF
TRBJ1-5 few TRBV6-1 CASSRFSNQPQHF
TRBJ2-3 few TRBV20-1 CSASRGRRADTQYF
TRBJ2-3 NA TRBV5-6 CASSLTHGLYTDTQYF
TRBJ2-7 few TRBV12-3/TRBV12-4 CASVGSPGYEQYF
TRBJ2-3 NA TRBV20-1 CSAGRRAGPSTDTQYF
TRBJ2-5 NA TRBV11-2 CASSLRGFDQETQYF
TRBJ1-5 NA TRBV28 CASTFSGDGQPQHF
TRBJ1-2 few TRBV28 CASSRRDTRVDGYTF
TRBJ1-2 NA TRBV20-1 CSAPGAVNYGYTF
TRBJ1-2 few TRBV28 CASSLDRGLLNYGYTF
TRBJ1-1 NA TRBV28 CASRQNVQGPYTEAFF
TRBJ2-5 few TRBV27 CASSLGPTGGGETQYF
TRBJ2-7 many TRBV20-1 CSARGTSGQSYEQYF
TRBJ2-7 NA TRBV18 CASSLGLAGTREQYF
TRBJ1-2 few TRBV18 CASSPPGGEGGYTF
TRBJ1-2 few TRBV25-1 CASSGVYSGYTF
TRBJ1-1 NA TRBV20-1 CSAGRALGTEAFF
TRBJ2-1 many TRBV5-1 CASSLLAGGNNEQFF